This T cell receptor (beta chain) was observed in a study of graft-versus-host responses after intestinal transplantation. Study-wide background: Each recipient received anti-thymocyte globulin induction, then tacrolimus and steroids for around 3 years. Findings of the study overall: Detected in recipient marrow were GvH clones, some of which were first observed in ileum or blood. Subjects displaying graft-donor T cell macrochimerism possessed elevated graft-versus-host to host-versus-graft clonal ratios inside allografts.

The germline CDR1 and CDR2 sequences are SGDLS and YYNGEE. The CDR3 extends over 15 amino acids. Losses at the gene ends were 2 bases for V and 1 base for J; bases not matched to a gene: 2. Sequenced by immunoSEQ multiplex PCR; TCRdb stores in-frame clones only, minus some. The repertoire holds about 80,000 clones, 70% to 90% seen once, with 0.3% to 0.4% in the top ten. Remarks on this clone: Its antigen is unidentified.

The TCR comes from a human donor who received an intestinal transplant. Sequences were derived from unstimulated CD4+ T cells sorted from spleen or lymph node cells, sampled before intestinal transplant. This chain joins TRBV9 and TRBJ2-2, with 7 bases matching TRBD1. The CDR3 here is CASSVRDRNTGELFF. CDR3 coding DNA: TGTGCCAGCAGCGTTCGGGACAGGAACACCGGGGAGCTGTTTTTT.